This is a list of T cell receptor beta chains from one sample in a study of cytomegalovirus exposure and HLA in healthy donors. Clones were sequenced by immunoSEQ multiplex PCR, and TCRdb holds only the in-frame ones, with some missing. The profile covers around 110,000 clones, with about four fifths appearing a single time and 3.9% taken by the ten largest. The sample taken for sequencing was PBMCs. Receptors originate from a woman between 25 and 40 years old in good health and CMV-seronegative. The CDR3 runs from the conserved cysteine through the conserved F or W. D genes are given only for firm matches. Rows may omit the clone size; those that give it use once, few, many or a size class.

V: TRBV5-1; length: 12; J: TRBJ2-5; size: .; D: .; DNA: TGCGCCAGCAAAGAGGGGGGGGAGACCCAGTACTTC; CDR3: CASKEGGETQYF
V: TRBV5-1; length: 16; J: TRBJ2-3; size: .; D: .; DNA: TGCGCCAGCAGCCCATCTAATGCGGGAAGCACAGATACGCAGTATTTT; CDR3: CASSPSNAGSTDTQYF
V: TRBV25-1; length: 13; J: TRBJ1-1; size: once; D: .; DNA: TGTGCCAGCAGTGGGCGGGGAGACACTGAAGCTTTCTTT; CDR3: CASSGRGDTEAFF
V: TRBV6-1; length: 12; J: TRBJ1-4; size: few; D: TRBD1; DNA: TGTGCCAGTGACAGGGATGGGGAAAAACTGTTTTTT; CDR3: CASDRDGEKLFF
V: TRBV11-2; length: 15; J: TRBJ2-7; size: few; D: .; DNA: TGTGCCAGCAGCCCCTCACCGGAGTGGACCTACGAGCAGTACTTC; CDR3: CASSPSPEWTYEQYF
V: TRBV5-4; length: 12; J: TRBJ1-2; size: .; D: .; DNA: TGTGCCAGCAGTGAGGGCCCCTATGGCTACACCTTC; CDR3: CASSEGPYGYTF
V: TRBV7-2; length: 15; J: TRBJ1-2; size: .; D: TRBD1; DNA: TGTGCCAGCAGCCTGACAGGGGGTGGGGGCTATGGCTACACCTTC; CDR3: CASSLTGGGGYGYTF
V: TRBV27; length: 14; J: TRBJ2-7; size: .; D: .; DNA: TGTGCCAGCATTCGGACAGTACCCCCCTACGAGCAGTACTTC; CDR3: CASIRTVPPYEQYF
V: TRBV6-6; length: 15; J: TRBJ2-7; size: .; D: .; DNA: TGTGCCAGCAGTTACAGCAGGTCATGGGCCTACGAGCAGTACTTC; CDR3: CASSYSRSWAYEQYF
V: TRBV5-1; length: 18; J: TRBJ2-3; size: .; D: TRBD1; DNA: TGCGCCAGCAGTTCCGGGACAGGGGTCCCAACTAGCACAGATACGCAGTATTTT; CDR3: CASSSGTGVPTSTDTQYF
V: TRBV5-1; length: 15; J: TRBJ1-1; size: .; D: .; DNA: TGCGCCAGCAGCTTGCACTATTCTATGAACACTGAAGCTTTCTTT; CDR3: CASSLHYSMNTEAFF
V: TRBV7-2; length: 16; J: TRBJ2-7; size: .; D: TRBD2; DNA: TGTGCCAGCAGCCCGGGACTAGCGGTCCAGGGACACGAGCAGTACTTC; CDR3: CASSPGLAVQGHEQYF
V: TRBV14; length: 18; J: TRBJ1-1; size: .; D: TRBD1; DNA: TGTGCCAGCAGCTCGGCCGGGACAGGGACTATAATGGGCACTGAAGCTTTCTTT; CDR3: CASSSAGTGTIMGTEAFF
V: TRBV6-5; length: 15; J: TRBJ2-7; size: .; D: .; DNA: TGTGCCAGCAGAACGGGGGGCGGGAGAGTCTACGAGCAGTACTTC; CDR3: CASRTGGGRVYEQYF
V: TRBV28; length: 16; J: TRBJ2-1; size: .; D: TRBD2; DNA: TGTGCCAGCATCACTAGCGGGCCCGCCTCCTACAATGAGCAGTTCTTC; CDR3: CASITSGPASYNEQFF
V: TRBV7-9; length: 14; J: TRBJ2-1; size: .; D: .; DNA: TGTGCCAGCAGCTTACGACTTGGGGGGAATGAGCAGTTCTTC; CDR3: CASSLRLGGNEQFF
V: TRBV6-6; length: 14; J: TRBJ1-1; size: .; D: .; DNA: TGTGCCAGCAGTTACCTTGCAGTGAACACTGAAGCTTTCTTT; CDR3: CASSYLAVNTEAFF
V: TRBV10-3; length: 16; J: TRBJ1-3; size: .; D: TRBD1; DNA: TGTGCCATCAGTCAGGGACAGTTTGTTGCTGGAAACACCATATATTTT; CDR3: CAISQGQFVAGNTIYF
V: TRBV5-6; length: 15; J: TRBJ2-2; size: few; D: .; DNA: TGTGCCAGCAGCTTGTTTTCAGGGAACACCGGGGAGCTGTTTTTT; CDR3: CASSLFSGNTGELFF
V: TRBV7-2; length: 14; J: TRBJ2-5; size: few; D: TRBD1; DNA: TGTGCCAGCAGCCCGGACAGGAACCAAGAGACCCAGTACTTC; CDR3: CASSPDRNQETQYF
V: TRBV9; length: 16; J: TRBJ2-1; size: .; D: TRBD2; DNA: TGTGCCAGCAGCCCCCCACTAGCGGGCGACTACAATGAGCAGTTCTTC; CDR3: CASSPPLAGDYNEQFF
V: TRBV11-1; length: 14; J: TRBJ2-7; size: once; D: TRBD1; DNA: TGTGCCAGCAGCTTAGGGACAGGGATCTACGAGCAGTACTTC; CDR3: CASSLGTGIYEQYF
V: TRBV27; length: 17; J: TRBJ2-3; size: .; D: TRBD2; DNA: TGTGCCAGCAGTCCTCTCCCTCTAGCGGGAGAACTAGATACGCAGTATTTT; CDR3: CASSPLPLAGELDTQYF
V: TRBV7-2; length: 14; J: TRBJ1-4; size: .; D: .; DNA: TGTGCCAGCAGATCTAAGGGAGGGGGAGAAAAACTGTTTTTT; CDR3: CASRSKGGGEKLFF
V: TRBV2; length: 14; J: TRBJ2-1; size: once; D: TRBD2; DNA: TGTGCCAGCAGTGGACTAGCGGGTTACAATGAGCAGTTCTTC; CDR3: CASSGLAGYNEQFF
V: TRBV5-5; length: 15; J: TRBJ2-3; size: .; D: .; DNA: TGTGCCAGCAGCTTCAGAACAGGAAACACAGATACGCAGTATTTT; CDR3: CASSFRTGNTDTQYF
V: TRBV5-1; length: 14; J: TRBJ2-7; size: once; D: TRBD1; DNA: TGCGCCAGCACATTACGGGACAGGGTTTTGAAGGGGTACTTC; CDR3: CASTLRDRVLKGYF
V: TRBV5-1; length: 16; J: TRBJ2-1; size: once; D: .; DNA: TGCGCCAGCAGCTTAGTCACCGGTAGCTCCTACAATGAGCAGTTCTTC; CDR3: CASSLVTGSSYNEQFF
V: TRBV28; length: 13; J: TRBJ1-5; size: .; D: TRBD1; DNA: TGTGCCAGCAGCCCAGGGGGGAATCAGCCCCAGCATTTT; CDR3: CASSPGGNQPQHF
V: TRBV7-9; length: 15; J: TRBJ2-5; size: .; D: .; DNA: TGTTCCAGCAGCTTAGATCAGGGGAGTTTGGAGACCCAGTACTTC; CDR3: CSSSLDQGSLETQYF
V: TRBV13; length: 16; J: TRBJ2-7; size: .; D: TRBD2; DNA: TGTGCCAGCAGCCCAGGGACTAGCGGGGGAACCTACGAGCAGTACTTC; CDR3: CASSPGTSGGTYEQYF
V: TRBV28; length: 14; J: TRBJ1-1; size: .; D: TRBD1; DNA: TGTGCCAGCAGTAGTGACAGGGGGCATACTGAAGCTTTCTTT; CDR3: CASSSDRGHTEAFF
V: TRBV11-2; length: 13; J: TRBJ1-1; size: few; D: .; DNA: TGTGCCAGCAGCTTAGATCTAAATTTAGAAGCTTTCTTT; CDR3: CASSLDLNLEAFF
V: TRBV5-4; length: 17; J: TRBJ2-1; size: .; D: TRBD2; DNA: TGTGCCAGCAGCTGGGATGGTACTAGCGGGAGTGTCATTGAGCAGTTCTTC; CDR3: CASSWDGTSGSVIEQFF
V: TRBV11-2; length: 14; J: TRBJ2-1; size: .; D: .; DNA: TGTGCCAGCAGCTTAGCGGGAGCGGTCAATGAGCAGTTCTTC; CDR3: CASSLAGAVNEQFF
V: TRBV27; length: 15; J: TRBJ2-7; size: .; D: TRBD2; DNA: TGTGCCAGCAGTATCCAAACTAGCGGGTCCTACGAGCAGTACTTC; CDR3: CASSIQTSGSYEQYF
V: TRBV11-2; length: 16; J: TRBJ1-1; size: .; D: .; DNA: TGTGCCAGCAGCTTATGGGGCCCTCGGGCGAACACTGAAGCTTTCTTT; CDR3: CASSLWGPRANTEAFF
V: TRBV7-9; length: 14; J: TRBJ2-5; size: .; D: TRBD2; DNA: TGTGCCAGCAGCTTTGAACTAGCGCAAGAGACCCAGTACTTC; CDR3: CASSFELAQETQYF
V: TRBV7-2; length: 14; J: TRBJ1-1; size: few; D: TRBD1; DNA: TGTGCCAGCAGCTGGGGACAGCCGAACACTGAAGCTTTCTTT; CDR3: CASSWGQPNTEAFF
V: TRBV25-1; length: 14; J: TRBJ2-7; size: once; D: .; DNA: TGTGCCAGCAAGTTCGGGAGTGGTACCTACGAGCAGTACTTC; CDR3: CASKFGSGTYEQYF
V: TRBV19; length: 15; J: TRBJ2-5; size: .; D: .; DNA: TGTGCCAGTAGTATCTTCGGGGGTCGGTTGGAGACCCAGTACTTC; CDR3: CASSIFGGRLETQYF
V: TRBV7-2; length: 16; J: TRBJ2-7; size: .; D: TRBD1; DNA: TGTGCCAGCAGCGCCCTACAGGGGGCGCAGTCCTACGAGCAGTACTTC; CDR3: CASSALQGAQSYEQYF
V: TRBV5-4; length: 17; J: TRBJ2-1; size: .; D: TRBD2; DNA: TGTGCCAGCAGCCCTACGGGGGGGGACTACCGACACAATGAGCAGTTCTTC; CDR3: CASSPTGGDYRHNEQFF
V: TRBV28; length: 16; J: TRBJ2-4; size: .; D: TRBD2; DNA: TGTGCCAGCAGCAGACTAGCGGGAGAGGCCAAAAACATTCAGTACTTC; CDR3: CASSRLAGEAKNIQYF
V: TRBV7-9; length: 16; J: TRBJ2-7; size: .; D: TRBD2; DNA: TGTTCCAGCAGCCCCGCTCGGGGGACTACCTCCTACGAGCAGTACTTC; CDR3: CSSSPARGTTSYEQYF